The 3 T cell receptor beta chains below come from one sample, sequenced in a study of shared clonotypes between healthy human individuals. Only CD45RO-negative cells positively selected for CCR7 counted as naive CD8 cells, so terminally differentiated effector memory CD45RA+ cells were excluded. Data came from immunoSEQ multiplex PCR; TCRdb stores just in-frame clones and leaves some out. The sample lists approximately 600,000 clones, around 96% occurring once. Sequencing was done on a sample of naive CD8+ T cells sorted from blood. The receptors derive from a woman aged 25 to 39 in good health.

The chain has TRBV30 and TRBJ2-5; D is ambiguous. The end of the DNA is better explained by TRBJ2-7, so the J call may be wrong. The V gene's germline CDR1 is GTSNPN and CDR2 SVGIG (reference sequence). The CDR3 consists of 12 residues. Written as DNA, the CDR3 is TGTGCCTGGAGTGTTTCAGCCTACGAGCAGTACTTC. This codes for CAWSVSAYEQYF.

The chain recombines TRBV6-1 with TRBJ1-4; D is perhaps TRBD1 (6 bases). V dropped 2 bases and J dropped 6 bases, with 25 bases sitting between them. Germline V gene data show CDR1 as MNHNS and CDR2 as SASEGT. CDR3 length equals 19 residues. In nucleotides, the CDR3 is TGTGCCAGCAGTGAATTCACCCAGGGACATTTCTTGTCGGATGAAAAACTGTTTTTT. Protein product: CASSEFTQGHFLSDEKLFF.

The chain recombines TRBV6-1 with TRBJ2-7; 10 bases fit TRBD2. The ends lost 3 bases at V and 3 bases at J; junction bases unmatched: 2. Germline values: CDR1 MNHNS, CDR2 SASEGT. CDR3 length: 14 amino acids. CDR3 amino acids: CASSDGLADYEQYF. The CDR3 nucleotides read TGTGCCAGCAGTGACGGACTAGCGGACTACGAGCAGTACTTC.